Shown below are 13 T cell receptor beta chains from a single sample sequenced in a study of CD8 T cells in Susac syndrome (dated by TCRdb to the late 2010s). Libraries came from the immunoSEQ multiplex PCR assay. RNA was extracted using the RNeasy kit, and about 0.45 to 1 microgram was reverse transcribed with random hexamers. The raw public reads went through TCRdb reprocessing: fastp at Q25, MiXCR clone calling, in-frame beta chains kept. All rows with the same CDR3 protein become a single entry with the most common DNA and genes. Here the sample has 170,000 or so distinct CDR3 sequences; over 85% occur a single time. Jointly, the top ten make up roughly 0.098% of the sample. The sequencing sample was made of CD4+ T cells from PBMCs. The receptor set was obtained from a human donor with multiple sclerosis.

V and J are TRBV5-6 and TRBJ2-7; TRBD1 is a possible D gene (5 bases). The V and J ends lost 0 bases and 4 bases respectively, with 11 bases between them. Per the germline V gene, CDR1 is SGHDT and CDR2 is YYEEEE. The CDR3 has 14 amino acids. In nucleotides, the CDR3 is TGTGCCAGCAGCTTGGGTTTGGGGCAGTACGAGCAGTACTTC. Translated, it gives CASSLGLGQYEQYF.

V and J are TRBV27 and TRBJ1-3, with D unresolved. Per the germline V gene, CDR1 is MNHEY and CDR2 is SMNVEV (reference sequence). The CDR3 length is 15 residues. Trimming left V 5 bases short and J 0 bases short, with 11 bases between. This CDR3 is CASSPLAGSGNTIYF. Written as DNA, the CDR3 is TGTGCCAGCAGTCCGCTGGCGGGCTCTGGAAACACCATATATTTT.

The V call is TRBV7-9, the J call TRBJ1-1; 8 bases match TRBD1. The germline gives CDR1 SEHNR, CDR2 FQNEAQ (reference sequence). Trimming took 5 bases from V and 11 from J; bases not matched to a gene: 13. This CDR3 is 14 amino acids long. CDR3 region: CASSQGAGGVKAFF. The CDR3 nucleotides are TGTGCCAGCAGCCAGGGGGCAGGAGGGGTGAAGGCTTTCTTT.

CDR3 protein: CASSEAETVRSSPLHF. The CDR3 DNA reads TGTGCCAGCAGTGAGGCGGAGACCGTTAGGTCTTCACCCCTCCACTTT. This chain connects TRBV2 to TRBJ1-6; D gene ambiguous. Germline loops: CDR1 SNHLY, CDR2 FYNNEI. Trimming shortened V by 3 bases and J by 9 bases, and 18 bases separated the two germline ends. The CDR3 has 16 amino acids.

The V gene is TRBV12-3 or TRBV12-4, the J gene TRBJ2-1; TRBD1 or TRBD2 may be the D gene (6 bases each). The CDR3 spans 14 residues. V dropped 2 bases and J dropped 9 bases, with 14 bases sitting between them. Here the CDR3 DNA reads TGTGCCAGCAGTTTATCAGGGGAGGAGACTGAGCAGTTCTTC. Residues: CASSLSGEETEQFF.

This rearrangement joins TRBV20-1 to TRBJ2-3; 12 nucleotides match TRBD2. The CDR3 runs 14 residues. Unmatched junction bases numbered 8, after V lost 6 bases and J lost 7 bases. Per the germline V gene, CDR1 is DFQATT and CDR2 is SNEGSKA (reference sequence). The CDR3 here is CSAPTSGGDYTQYF. CDR3 sequence (DNA): TGCAGTGCCCCGACTAGCGGGGGAGACTATACGCAGTATTTT.

CDR3 sequence: CASSFMTGGPDTQYF. The CDR3 coding sequence is TGTGCCAGCAGCTTCATGACAGGGGGCCCAGATACGCAGTATTTT. V usage is TRBV12-3 or TRBV12-4 and J usage is TRBJ2-3; 10 bases match TRBD1. The V and J ends lost 6 bases and 4 bases, in that order; junction bases with no gene match: 7. The CDR3 is made up of 15 amino acids.

The chain uses TRBV30 and TRBJ1-4, with D perhaps TRBD1 (6 bases). Between the trimmed V and J ends, which lost 2 bases and 7 bases, there was a span of 11 bases. CDR3 length: 13 residues. In germline, CDR1 is GTSNPN, CDR2 SVGIG (reference sequence). In DNA form, the CDR3 reads TGTGCCTGGAGTTCGGGGGCTCCTGAAAAACTGTTTTTT. Protein sequence: CAWSSGAPEKLFF.

This clonotype was detected once. The rearrangement joins TRBV10-3 to TRBJ1-1; D is ambiguous. Trimming pared 8 bases from V and 0 bases from J, leaving 10 bases between. This CDR3 is built from 13 residues. CDR1 ENHRY and CDR2 SYGVKD come from the germline V gene. The CDR3 DNA reads as TGTGCCATCCAAGGCAACTTGAACACTGAAGCTTTCTTT. It yields the protein CAIQGNLNTEAFF.

The chain uses TRBV9 and TRBJ2-2, with 7 bases that match TRBD2. This CDR3 has 18 residues. The ends lost 0 bases at V and 5 bases at J; junction bases unmatched: 13. Germline assignment: CDR1 SGDLS and CDR2 YYNGEE. As DNA, the CDR3 is TGTGCCAGCAGCGTAGGAGGTAGTCGGGGGGATGGGACCGGGGAGCTGTTTTTT. Protein product: CASSVGGSRGDGTGELFF.

The chain employs TRBV20-1 and TRBJ2-1, with 8 bases aligning to TRBD2. The V and J ends lost 3 bases and 8 bases, in that order; junction bases with no gene match: 12. The CDR3 runs to 15 residues. The germline V gene has CDR1 DFQATT and CDR2 SNEGSKA (reference sequence). The CDR3 bases are TGCAGTGCTAGCTCCGCGGGGGGTCCGGGTTATGAGCAGTTCTTC. This sequence encodes CSASSAGGPGYEQFF.

The chain links TRBV3-1 to TRBJ2-5; D is ambiguous. CDR1 LGHDT and CDR2 YNNKEL come from the germline V gene (reference sequence). The CDR3 length is 12 residues. V dropped 2 bases and J dropped 6 bases, with 7 bases sitting between them. The DNA for the CDR3 is TGTGCCAGCAGCCAACGCTTAAAGACCCAGTACTTC. Its protein is CASSQRLKTQYF.

J is TRBJ2-7 and V is TRBV28; TRBD2 might be the D (5 bases). V dropped 7 bases and J dropped 3 bases, with 7 bases sitting between them. Germline loops: CDR1 MDHEN, CDR2 SYDVKM. This CDR3 has 11 residues. The CDR3 here is CASKDFYEQYF. The CDR3 nucleotides read TGTGCCAGCAAGGACTTCTACGAGCAGTACTTC. Combining the CDR3 with reference TRBV28 and TRBJ2-7 gives the whole variable domain DVKVTQSSRYLVKRTGEKVFLECVQDMDHENMFWYRQDPGLGLRLIYFSYDVKMKEKGDIPEGYSVSREKKERFSLILESASTNQTSMYLCASKDFYEQYFGPGTRLTVT.